A selection of T cell receptor beta chains follows, all from one sample in a study of T cell repertoires in cytomegalovirus infection. TCRdb reprocessed the reads via MiXCR and lists one record per CDR3 protein. The sample records hundreds of thousands of distinct CDR3 sequences, about a third being singletons. The material sequenced was PBMCs. The receptor set was obtained from a human donor in good health (CMV status not recorded). Some clones in this sample may be carry-over from other donors' samples. Each CDR3 is given with its conserved first and last residue. The order of the fields is clone size, J gene, V gene, D gene, CDR3 DNA, CDR3 protein. D genes are given only for firm matches. For some rows the clone size is stated as once, few or many, or as a class when expanded; others skip it.

>-|TRBJ2-5|TRBV19|-
TGTGCCAGTAGTATAGAAGGGGCATCTCCGAGGGCCCAGTACTTC
CASSIEGASPRAQYF
>-|TRBJ1-2|TRBV28|-
TGTGCCAGCAGTTTTAAGGGACGGGCTAACTATGGCTACACCTTC
CASSFKGRANYGYTF
>-|TRBJ1-5|TRBV28|-
TGTGCCAGCAGTCCCCCCGAAAGCAATCAGCCCCAGCATTTT
CASSPPESNQPQHF
>-|TRBJ2-7|TRBV9|TRBD2
TGTGCCAGCAGCGTGGGGACTAGCGGGAGCCACGAGCAGTACTTC
CASSVGTSGSHEQYF
>-|TRBJ2-1|TRBV4-2|-
TGTGCCAGCAGCCAAGATAACGGGACCCCGATCAATGAGCAGTTCTTC
CASSQDNGTPINEQFF
>once|TRBJ2-3|TRBV6-5|-
TGTGCCAGCAGGCCGACCCCAGATACGCAGTATTTT
CASRPTPDTQYF
>-|TRBJ1-1|TRBV11-3|-
TGTGCCAGCAGCTTAGAACCTGGGGGCACTGAAGCTTTCTTT
CASSLEPGGTEAFF
>-|TRBJ1-2|TRBV28|TRBD1
TGTGCCAGCAGTTCCCGGGACAGGGTGGAGTATGGCTACACCTTC
CASSSRDRVEYGYTF
>-|TRBJ2-3|TRBV20-1|TRBD2
TGCAGTGCTAGCGGGGGGGCCGTTACAAGGCAGTATTTT
CSASGGAVTRQYF
>many|TRBJ2-5|TRBV11-1|-
TGTGCCAGCAGCCCGCCACAAGAGACCCAGTACTTC
CASSPPQETQYF
>-|TRBJ2-2|TRBV28|-
TGTGCCAGCAGTACCGGGACCGGGGAGCTGTTTTTT
CASSTGTGELFF
>-|TRBJ2-7|TRBV20-1|-
TGCAGTGCTAGACCTTACGGACTCACCTACGAGCAGTACTTC
CSARPYGLTYEQYF
>many|TRBJ2-7|TRBV7-2|TRBD1
TGTGCCAGCAGCAGAGACAGGGGGTTATCCTACGAGCAGTACTTC
CASSRDRGLSYEQYF
>few|TRBJ1-3|TRBV10-3|TRBD1
TGTGCCATCAGAGAGACTGGACAGGCCAAGGCTGGAAACACCATATATTTT
CAIRETGQAKAGNTIYF
>few|TRBJ1-2|TRBV2|-
TGTGCCAGCAGTGATTTCGCCTTGAGGAGCGGTGGCTACACCTTC
CASSDFALRSGGYTF
>many|TRBJ2-5|TRBV7-2|TRBD2
TGTGCCAGCAGCTTCCGGGAGGCGACGACCCAGTACTTC
CASSFREATTQYF
>few|TRBJ1-4|TRBV12-3/TRBV12-4|-
TGTGCCAGCAGTAGGAGGGGTGTCGGTGAAAAACTGTTTTTT
CASSRRGVGEKLFF
>-|TRBJ2-7|TRBV12-3/TRBV12-4|-
TGTGCCAGCAGTTTAAGGGGGGGCCGACACGAGCAGTACTTC
CASSLRGGRHEQYF
>few|TRBJ2-5|TRBV18|-
TGTGCCAGCTCACCCGCCCTTCTGGGAGGAAAGGAGACCCAGTACTTC
CASSPALLGGKETQYF
>few|TRBJ1-1|TRBV7-2|-
TGTGCCAGCAGCTACGCCCCGAGGCAGACTGAAGCTTTCTTT
CASSYAPRQTEAFF
>-|TRBJ1-1|TRBV11-1|TRBD1
TGTGCCAGCAGCTTAACAGGGGGTGCGAACACTGAAGCTTTCTTT
CASSLTGGANTEAFF
>-|TRBJ2-3|TRBV24-1|-
TGTGCCACCAGTGATTTGCAAGCGGGTCCCTATACGCAGTATTTT
CATSDLQAGPYTQYF
>few|TRBJ2-7|TRBV7-9|-
TGTGCCAGCAGCAGGGGCAGGCGATCCTACGAGCAGTACTTC
CASSRGRRSYEQYF
>few|TRBJ2-5|TRBV6-1|-
TGTGCCAGCAGACCCCTAGGGAGGGAGACCCAGTACTTC
CASRPLGRETQYF
>many|TRBJ1-1|TRBV7-2|TRBD1
TGTGCCAGCAGCCTTGTTAACAGGGGAAAAGCTGAAGCTTTCTTT
CASSLVNRGKAEAFF
>-|TRBJ1-1|TRBV20-1|-
TGCAGTGCTAGTCGTGGGGACACTGAAGCTTTCTTT
CSASRGDTEAFF
>-|TRBJ2-7|TRBV5-5|-
TGTGCCAGCAGTCTGGGTGTCTACGAAAGTCTCTCCTACGAGCAGTACTTC
CASSLGVYESLSYEQYF
>-|TRBJ1-6|TRBV6-5|-
TGTGCCAGCAGTTACTCGAGCCGGGGGGCGAATTCACCCCTCCACTTT
CASSYSSRGANSPLHF
>-|TRBJ2-4|TRBV7-8|TRBD1
TGTGCCAGCAGCTTAGAGATGGTGGGGACAGAACTTCGCTTAGCCAAAAACATTCAGTACTTC
CASSLEMVGTELRLAKNIQYF
>-|TRBJ2-3|TRBV20-1|TRBD2
TGCAGTGCTAGAGGTTTTAGTGGGCGGGACTACACAGATACGCAGTATTTT
CSARGFSGRDYTDTQYF
>-|TRBJ1-6|TRBV3-1|TRBD1
TGTGCCAGCAGCCTCGGACAGGGGCCTGGTTCACCCCTCCACTTT
CASSLGQGPGSPLHF
>few|TRBJ1-4|TRBV2|-
TGTGCCAGCAGTGAAATGGCGGCGGCAGAAAAGGGACTGTTTTTT
CASSEMAAAEKGLFF
>-|TRBJ2-3|TRBV6-1|TRBD1
TGTGCCAGCAGTGAACTTAGCAGGGGGATCGCAGATACGCAGTATTTT
CASSELSRGIADTQYF
>few|TRBJ2-3|TRBV6-2/TRBV6-3|TRBD1
TGTGCCAGCAGTTACCAGGGACAGGGAATAGATACGCAGTATTTT
CASSYQGQGIDTQYF
>-|TRBJ1-2|TRBV6-6|-
TGTGCCAGCAGTTACGGCCGGGACCCTAGGGGCTACACCTTC
CASSYGRDPRGYTF
>-|TRBJ2-1|TRBV6-1|TRBD1
TGTGCCAGCAGTCTAGTCGGGACAGGGATCGATGAGCAGTTCTTC
CASSLVGTGIDEQFF
>many|TRBJ1-5|TRBV4-1|-
TGCGCCAGCAGCCAAGATGCTGGCCAGAACTACAATCAGCCCCAGCATTTT
CASSQDAGQNYNQPQHF
>-|TRBJ2-5|TRBV28|-
TGTGCCAGCAGTTTAGCCGCCCGACGCGAGACCCAGTCCTTC
CASSLAARRETQSF
>few|TRBJ2-1|TRBV6-5|-
TGTGCCAGCAGTGGGTCAAACCCTGAGCAGTTCTTC
CASSGSNPEQFF
>-|TRBJ1-5|TRBV6-6|TRBD1
TGTGCCAGCAGTTACGCAGGGGGCAGTCAGCCCCAGCATTTT
CASSYAGGSQPQHF
>-|TRBJ1-4|TRBV15|-
TGTGCCACCAGCGGGGGGCCGGGTGTGGCAGAAAAACTGTTTTTT
CATSGGPGVAEKLFF
>-|TRBJ1-5|TRBV2|-
TGTGCCAGCAGTGCTGAGACAGGATATCAGCCCCAGCATTTT
CASSAETGYQPQHF
>-|TRBJ2-5|TRBV10-1|-
TGCGCCGGCAGAGAGACCCAGTACTTC
CAGRETQYF
>-|TRBJ2-1|TRBV25-1|-
TGTGCCAGCAGTGAACAGGGGTCGCGGAATGAGCAGTTCTTC
CASSEQGSRNEQFF
>-|TRBJ2-3|TRBV20-1|TRBD1
TGCAGTGCTAGACCGGACAGGTACGCAGATACGCAGTATTTT
CSARPDRYADTQYF
>-|TRBJ1-5|TRBV15|-
TGTGCCACCAGTAATACACAGGGTGCCGGCAATCAGCCCCAGCATTTT
CATSNTQGAGNQPQHF
>many|TRBJ2-1|TRBV7-9|TRBD1
TGTGCCAGCAGCTTAACACAGGGGAACAATGAGCAGTTCTTC
CASSLTQGNNEQFF
>-|TRBJ2-3|TRBV29-1|TRBD2
TGCAGCGTTAGCCTAGCGGGAACAGATACGCAGTATTTT
CSVSLAGTDTQYF
>-|TRBJ2-5|TRBV5-1|TRBD2
TGCGCCAGCAGCGATATCGGACTAGCGGTCCAAGAGACCCAGTACTTC
CASSDIGLAVQETQYF
>-|TRBJ1-5|TRBV4-2|-
TGTGCCAGCAGCCAAGGTGGGGGAGTGCGCCAGCCCCAGCATTTT
CASSQGGGVRQPQHF
>-|TRBJ2-5|TRBV7-8|-
TGTGCCAGCAGCTTGTATCAGGGGAGGGGGGAGACCCAGTACTTC
CASSLYQGRGETQYF
>-|TRBJ2-1|TRBV6-1|-
TGTGCCAGCAGTGACCAGACAGGCTTAGTGTACAATGAGCAGTTCTTC
CASSDQTGLVYNEQFF
>-|TRBJ2-7|TRBV5-1|TRBD1
TGCGCCAGCAGCACCAAGCCGGGACAGGGAGACTACGAGCAGTACTTC
CASSTKPGQGDYEQYF
>few|TRBJ2-1|TRBV15|TRBD1
TGTGCCACCAGCAGAGATCGGGGGACAGGGCCTCTGAGTGAGCAGTTCTTC
CATSRDRGTGPLSEQFF